The clone carrying this T cell receptor (beta chain) has a handful of counts. This specimen belongs to a study of T cells in Graves' hyperthyroidism and ophthalmopathy. RNA transcripts provided the source from which TCR beta CDR3 regions were amplified. In the first-round RT-PCR of the TCR CDR3, the HTBI primer set was used. Using its own MiXCR run on the multiplex PCR reads, TCRdb lists one record per CDR3 protein. This sample has hundreds of thousands of distinct CDR3 sequences, with about 20% found just once. V lost 1 base and J lost 3; bases outside the gene matches: 3. CDR3 length: 16 residues. Each diagnosis drew on symptoms, thyroxine, TRAb, thyroid ultrasound and orbital computed tomography findings.

The sample comprised blood. The chain combines TRBV12-3 or TRBV12-4 with TRBJ2-2, with 9 bases aligning to TRBD1. The clonotype comes from a middle-aged man with Graves' ophthalmopathy. CDR3 residues: CASSLGTGVYTGELFF. The CDR3, as DNA: TGTGCCAGCAGTTTAGGGACAGGGGTGTACACCGGGGAGCTGTTTTTT.